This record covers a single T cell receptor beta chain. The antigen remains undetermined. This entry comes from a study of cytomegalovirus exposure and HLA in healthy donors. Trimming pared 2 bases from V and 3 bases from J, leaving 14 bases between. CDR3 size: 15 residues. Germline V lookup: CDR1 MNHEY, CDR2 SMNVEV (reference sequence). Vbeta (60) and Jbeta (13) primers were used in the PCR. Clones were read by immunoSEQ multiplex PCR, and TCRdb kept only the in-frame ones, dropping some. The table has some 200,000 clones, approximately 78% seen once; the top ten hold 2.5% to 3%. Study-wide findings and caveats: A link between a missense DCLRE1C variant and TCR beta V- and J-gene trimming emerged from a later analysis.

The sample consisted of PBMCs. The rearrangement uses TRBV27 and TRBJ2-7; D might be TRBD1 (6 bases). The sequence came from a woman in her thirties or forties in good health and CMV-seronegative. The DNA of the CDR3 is TGTGCCAGCAGTTTAGCCAACAGGGTAATCTACGAGCAGTACTTC. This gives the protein CASSLANRVIYEQYF.